This record covers a single TCR beta chain. Its specificity is not known. These data come from a study of T cell responses to AZD1222 COVID-19 vaccine. Study-level points and caveats: There were mostly white British donors and more females than males, and clonal diversity was possibly underestimated. Increased Spike-specific TCR breadth and depth were observed after two AZD1222 doses. Unmutated variant regions are reportedly targeted by nearly half of spike-specific TCRs.

Here immunoSEQ multiplex PCR was the method, and the copy in TCRdb shows in-frame clones only, minus some. Among about 120,000 clones listed, approximately 94% were seen once. Trimming cost V 1 base and J 2 bases, with 9 bases left between them. The germline V gene encodes CDR1 SEHNR and CDR2 FQNEAQ (reference sequence). The CDR3 has 14 amino acids. The TCR sequence derives from an adult who received the AZD1222 COVID-19 vaccine. This sample comprised peripheral blood, obtained 28 days after the second AZD1222 dose. The chain is built from TRBV7-9 and TRBJ2-7; D is unclear. The CDR3 DNA sequence: TGTGCCAGCAGCTTAGAAGGGCTACCCTACGAGCAGTACTTC. Protein product: CASSLEGLPYEQYF.